The rows below give T cell receptor beta chains drawn from one sample of a study of identical twins. In TCRdb, the 5' RACE reads were re-called with MiXCR into one record per CDR3 protein. The sample comprises around 550,000 distinct CDR3 sequences, roughly 15% of which are singletons, and roughly 0.46% rests with the top ten. This sample also belongs to another study, concerning yellow fever vaccine responses in identical twins.

Sequencing was done on a sample of CD4+ T cells sorted from blood. Receptors were obtained from a woman aged 18 to 35 in good health. Both conserved end residues are trimmed from each CDR3.

>TRBV5-1|TRBJ2-3
ASSPRAGGGTDTQY
>TRBV12-3/TRBV12-4|TRBJ2-7
ASSLAFLAGGVFYEQY
>TRBV12-3/TRBV12-4|TRBJ2-5
ASRKTKTGADQETQY
>TRBV5-1|TRBJ2-5
ASSEGQTQY
>TRBV5-1|TRBJ2-7
ASTRWSGSSEQY
>TRBV10-3|TRBJ2-7
AISESGLSTYEQY
>TRBV2|TRBJ2-4
ASSAEGPLLAKNIQY
>TRBV12-3/TRBV12-4|TRBJ1-1
ASSPRGDTEAF
>TRBV7-9|TRBJ2-2
ASSFRGNTGELF
>TRBV3-1|TRBJ2-7
ASSLGTSGRGREQY
>TRBV20-1|TRBJ1-1
SATSEFTEAF
>TRBV3-1|TRBJ2-2
ASSQTLAGVGGELF
>TRBV5-6|TRBJ2-1
ASSAGLAGEHEQF
>TRBV20-1|TRBJ1-5
CARDRTGGGSNQPQH
>TRBV10-3|TRBJ2-2
AISELDRNTGELF
>TRBV5-1|TRBJ2-1
ASMKRDHNEQF
>TRBV10-3|TRBJ2-3
AISELKGTAAKDTQY
>TRBV5-6|TRBJ2-2
ASSLAGAGVITGELF
>TRBV10-3|TRBJ1-1
AISVGRVWSEAF
>TRBV5-1|TRBJ1-2
ASSARGGRYYGYT
>TRBV7-9|TRBJ2-1
ASSLRRGLNLRDEQF
>TRBV12-3/TRBV12-4|TRBJ2-1
ASSPRRGGQGKYNEQF
>TRBV5-1|TRBJ2-7
ASSPTSGTYEQY
>TRBV12-3/TRBV12-4|TRBJ1-6
ASTPSRTNSPLH
>TRBV10-3|TRBJ1-4
AIRPGQGNEKLF
>TRBV4-1|TRBJ2-3
ASSQAGWSSTDTQY
>TRBV7-2|TRBJ2-3
ASSSETSTDTQY
>TRBV3-1|TRBJ1-2
ASSPLGGQGYT
>TRBV5-5|TRBJ2-5
ASSSPGQERQETQY
>TRBV6-2/TRBV6-3|TRBJ2-3
ASTPGQGPWGTDTQY
>TRBV24-1|TRBJ2-2
ATGKRGWGDTGELF
>TRBV3-1|TRBJ2-1
ASSQGRGGPYNEQF
>TRBV2|TRBJ2-1
ASSSGSSDNNEQF
>TRBV6-1|TRBJ1-1
ASSPTGGLGAF
>TRBV12-3/TRBV12-4|TRBJ2-7
ASSLVAGGRAIYEQY
>TRBV10-3|TRBJ1-2
AIRQKNTNYGYT
>TRBV6-5|TRBJ2-5
ASSYRASGKQETQY
>TRBV24-1|TRBJ2-3
ATTDGASTDTQY
>TRBV3-1|TRBJ2-1
ASSNPDIYSYNEQF
>TRBV15|TRBJ2-3
ATSARDRVPDTQY
>TRBV20-1|TRBJ1-5
SASYRGSGNQPQH
>TRBV12-3/TRBV12-4|TRBJ1-6
ASSFHSYNSPLH
>TRBV5-1|TRBJ2-7
ASSPDRAVYEQY
>TRBV29-1|TRBJ1-1
SVGGRTPMNTEAF
>TRBV20-1|TRBJ1-5
SAWVQGDQPQH
>TRBV12-3/TRBV12-4|TRBJ1-1
ASSIEDRLRTEAF
>TRBV5-5|TRBJ1-1
ASSKGPTEAEAF
>TRBV20-1|TRBJ2-3
SARFGLAVSTDTQY
>TRBV20-1|TRBJ2-5
SAKRGGPTETQY
>TRBV28|TRBJ2-3
ASTRTGITDTQY
>TRBV15|TRBJ2-5
ATSRDWGLQTQY
>TRBV28|TRBJ2-7
ASSLPHGNRYEQY
>TRBV12-3/TRBV12-4|TRBJ2-2
ASSFDRTTGELF